This T cell receptor beta chain was retrieved from a study of blood T cell repertoires in COVID-19. Study as a whole: The study drew acute and convalescent COVID-19 samples from the United States, Italy and Spain. PBMCs, B-cell-depleted T cells, or T cells were the source of the cDNA or gDNA that made up the material.

Enrolled through a virtual design, the participants were between 18 and 89 years of age and came from about two dozen US areas. Assignments of participants to cohorts depended upon their own reported clinical history. The assay was immunoSEQ multiplex PCR, and TCRdb's table has in-frame clones only and misses some. Among under 250,000 clones listed, about nine tenths were seen once. With 3 bases clipped from V and 7 bases from J, the junction kept 1 base outside the gene matches. The CDR3 is made up of 13 amino acids. Germline V gives CDR1 SGHTA, CDR2 FQGNSA. Specimen: PBMCs or T cells enriched from blood (not recorded which). The receptor comes from a woman under 40 with acute COVID-19. The V and J genes are TRBV7-2 and TRBJ2-1; 9 positions agree with TRBD1. The CDR3 DNA follows: TGTGCCAGCAGCTTGGGACAGGGAAATGAGCAGTTCTTC. It codes for CASSLGQGNEQFF.